This TCR beta chain appears in the sequencing data of a study of T cells in Graves' hyperthyroidism and ophthalmopathy. The CDR3 spans 14 residues. Germline loops: CDR1 SEHNR, CDR2 FQNEAQ (reference sequence). The V and J ends lost 6 bases and 1 base respectively, with 12 bases between them. Thyroid ultrasound, orbital computed tomography, clinical symptoms, and serum thyroxine and TRAb underpinned diagnoses. Amplification of TCR beta CDR3 regions used RNA as the template. The study used the HTBI primer set for a first-round RT-PCR of the TCR CDR3. TCRdb re-called the multiplex PCR reads through MiXCR, storing one row per CDR3 protein. The data hold over 500,000 distinct CDR3 sequences, with over 35% observed a single time.

Material for sequencing was peripheral blood or thyroid tissue (not recorded which). This receptor was obtained from an adult woman with Graves' disease, either hyperthyroidism or ophthalmopathy (not recorded which). This chain connects TRBV7-9 to TRBJ2-5; TRBD2 is a possible D gene (6 bases). CDR3 bases: TGTGCCAGCAGGGCCCGGGACTCCCAAGAGACCCAGTACTTC. Translating it yields CASRARDSQETQYF. The full variable domain, its missing parts supplied by reference TRBV7-9 and TRBJ2-5, is DTGVSQNPRHKITKRGQNVTFRCDPISEHNRLYWYRQTLGQGPEFLTYFQNEAQLEKSRLLSDRFSAERPKGSFSTLEIQRTEQGDSAMYLCASRARDSQETQYFGPGTRLLVL.